Following are 31 T cell receptor beta chains from one sample sequenced in a study of OX40 agonist ivuxolimab in advanced cancers. The data were produced by immunoSEQ multiplex PCR, yet TCRdb's version contains in-frame clones alone and is incomplete. Of tens of thousands of clones in the sample, around 86% were seen once. The source material was CD4+ or CD8+ T cells sorted from blood, sampled in a trial of the OX40 agonist ivuxolimab. These receptors were taken from an adult with an advanced solid tumor such as melanoma, head and neck, liver or kidney cancer.

J is TRBJ2-7 and V is TRBV29-1; weak D call: TRBD2 (6 bases). There are 13 residues in the CDR3. The ends were cut back, 2 bases at V and 6 bases at J, with 14 bases in the middle. CDR1 and CDR2 from the germline V gene are SQVTM and ANQGSEA. The CDR3 nucleotides are TGCAGCGTTGAAAGCCTTAAGGAGGGCGAGCAGTACTTC. It specifies CSVESLKEGEQYF.

The chain employs TRBV29-1 and TRBJ2-5; the match to TRBD1 covers 7 bases. Per the germline V gene, CDR1 is SQVTM and CDR2 is ANQGSEA. V lost 6 bases to trimming and J lost 1 base; unmatched junction nucleotides: 5. CDR3 size: 13 residues. The DNA of the CDR3 is TGCAGCGTCGCAGGGGGAGTCCAAGAGACCCAGTACTTC. It yields the protein CSVAGGVQETQYF. The full variable domain, rest sourced from reference TRBV29-1 and TRBJ2-5, is SAVISQKPSRDICQRGTSLTIQCQVDSQVTMMFWYRQQPGQSLTLIATANQGSEATYESGFVIDKFPISRPNLTFSTLTVSNMSPEDSSIYLCSVAGGVQETQYFGPGTRLLVL.

In nucleotides, the CDR3 is TGTGCCATCAGTGAGGGGGGCAGTAAAGCTTTCTTT. This sequence encodes CAISEGGSKAFF. This rearrangement joins TRBV10-3 to TRBJ1-1, with D perhaps matching TRBD1 (6 bases). The V and J ends lost 2 bases and 9 bases respectively, with 10 bases between them. CDR1 ENHRY and CDR2 SYGVKD come from the germline V gene. This CDR3 spans 12 amino acids.

The chain uses TRBV29-1 and TRBJ1-1; unclear D gene. CDR3 size: 13 residues. Germline V gene sequence: CDR1 SQVTM, CDR2 ANQGSEA. V gave up 4 bases and J gave up 0 bases, with 9 bases separating them. CDR3 sequence (DNA): TGCAGCGTTGTCCCTCAGATGAACACTGAAGCTTTCTTT. This translates into CSVVPQMNTEAFF.

In its sample, this clone was seen once. The V gene is TRBV5-1, the J gene TRBJ1-5, with D uncertain. Trimming left V 10 bases short and J 1 base short, with 12 bases between. CDR3 length: 13 residues. Germline V lookup: CDR1 SGHRS, CDR2 YFSETQ. CDR3 loop: CAWVGYSNQPQHF. The CDR3 DNA reads TGCGCCTGGGTCGGTTACAGCAATCAGCCCCAGCATTTT.

As for this clone: Different DNA sequences within this sample yield the same CDR3. CDR3 in amino acids: CASSGTSGYQETQYF. Written as DNA, the CDR3 is TGTGCCAGCAGCGGGACTAGCGGGTACCAAGAGACCCAGTACTTC. The chain employs TRBV7-2 and TRBJ2-5, with 12 bases lining up with TRBD2. V lost 5 bases to trimming and J lost 0 bases; unmatched junction nucleotides: 1. The CDR3 runs to 15 residues. Germline V gene data show CDR1 as SGHTA and CDR2 as FQGNSA.

J is TRBJ1-2 and V is TRBV27; weak D call: TRBD1 (5 bases). Germline CDR1 MNHEY, CDR2 SMNVEV (reference sequence). The CDR3 is made up of 16 amino acids. V lost 6 bases to trimming and J lost 6 bases, with 23 bases between them. DNA for the CDR3: TGTGCCAGCAGCCCGAAGGGGTCCCCCATCGGGAATGGCTACACCTTC. It encodes CASSPKGSPIGNGYTF.

The chain employs TRBV11-2 and TRBJ2-5, with D perhaps assigned TRBD1 or TRBD2 (7 bases each). With 5 bases removed from V and 5 bases from J, the gap between germline ends came to 21 bases. This CDR3 is 16 amino acids long. CDR1 is SGHAT and CDR2 is FQNNGV in the germline V gene. The CDR3 region is CASSRGGARGSETQYF. CDR3 nucleotides: TGTGCCAGCAGCAGGGGAGGGGCCAGGGGGTCCGAGACCCAGTACTTC.

This chain connects TRBV5-4 to TRBJ2-5; D gene unclear. From germline, CDR1 is SGHNT and CDR2 YYREEE (reference sequence). V lost 1 base and J 5 bases, leaving 12 bases between the germline ends. The CDR3 length is 14 residues. The CDR3 DNA is TGTGCCAGCAGCTTGTACCAACTGGGGGAGACCCAGTACTTC. Its translation: CASSLYQLGETQYF.

The rearrangement joins TRBV5-1 to TRBJ1-4; D unclear. CDR1 is SGHRS, CDR2 YFSETQ, per germline. The CDR3 extends over 14 amino acids. The germline V and J ends were trimmed by 4 bases and 0 bases, with 7 bases remaining between them. Here the CDR3 DNA reads TGCGCCAGCAGCCCCACCTCAACTAATGAAAAACTGTTTTTT. Protein sequence: CASSPTSTNEKLFF. Drawing the rest from reference TRBV5-1 and TRBJ1-4, the complete variable domain is KAGVTQTPRYLIKTRGQQVTLSCSPISGHRSVSWYQQTPGQGLQFLFEYFSETQRNKGNFPGRFSGRQFSNSRSEMNVSTLELGDSALYLCASSPTSTNEKLFFGSGTQLSVL.

The chain uses TRBV4-2 and TRBJ1-4; TRBD1 matches at 9 bases. V lost 0 bases to trimming and J lost 5 bases; unmatched junction nucleotides: 10. The CDR3 is 18 residues long. In germline, CDR1 is LGHNA, CDR2 YNFKEQ. The CDR3 nucleotides read TGTGCCAGCAGCCAAGAAATCAGGGTGACAGGGGGGAATGAAAAACTGTTTTTT. This codes for CASSQEIRVTGGNEKLFF.

V gene TRBV29-1 combines with J gene TRBJ2-7; 9 nucleotides match TRBD1. With 4 bases clipped from V and 1 base from J, the junction kept 2 bases outside the gene matches. Per the germline V gene, CDR1 is SQVTM and CDR2 is ANQGSEA. The CDR3 has 13 residues. CDR3 sequence reads: CSVGDRASYEQYF. The DNA of the CDR3 is TGCAGCGTTGGGGACAGGGCTTCCTACGAGCAGTACTTC.

This clone has just one count. The V call is TRBV18, the J call TRBJ1-3; 9 nucleotides align to TRBD1. V dropped 3 bases and J dropped 0; count of bases not matched to a gene: 12. Germline-derived CDR1 and CDR2 are KGHSH and LQKENI. The CDR3 spans 19 residues. The CDR3 reads CASSPAGWPDRGSGNTIYF. The CDR3 nucleotides are TGTGCCAGCTCACCTGCGGGATGGCCGGACAGGGGCTCTGGAAACACCATATATTTT.

CDR3 residues: CASSDRPTYEQYF. In nucleotides, the CDR3 is TGTGCCAGCAGTGACAGGCCGACGTACGAGCAGTACTTC. This sequence joins TRBV28 and TRBJ2-7; D perhaps matches TRBD1 (6 bases). Germline loops: CDR1 MDHEN, CDR2 SYDVKM. The V end lost 5 bases, the J end lost 4 bases, and 12 bases lay between the germline ends. The CDR3 runs 13 residues.

The chain combines TRBV5-1 with TRBJ2-3; D is ambiguous. The ends were cut back, 0 bases at V and 2 bases at J, with 10 bases in the middle. There are 15 residues in the CDR3. Germline CDR1 SGHRS, CDR2 YFSETQ. In DNA form, the CDR3 reads TGCGCCAGCAGCTTGGGGCAGGTTGTCACAGATACGCAGTATTTT. Translation gives CASSLGQVVTDTQYF.

The chain employs TRBV10-3 and TRBJ1-1; 8 bases are a match to TRBD1. CDR3 length: 12 residues. After removal of 11 bases from V and 3 bases from J, the junction contained 5 bases not matched to a gene. Germline CDR1 and CDR2: ENHRY and SYGVKD. The CDR3 protein is CASHRGDTEAFF. The CDR3 DNA follows: TGTGCCTCCCACAGGGGGGACACTGAAGCTTTCTTT.

This clone has only a few counts. The genes are TRBV7-3 and TRBJ1-1, with D perhaps TRBD1 (6 bases). The CDR3 covers 14 residues. Germline-derived CDR1 and CDR2 are SGHTA and FQGTGA. The V end was cut by 5 bases, the J end by 0 bases, with 10 bases between. CDR3 sequence reads: CASSPTGVNTEAFF. CDR3 DNA: TGTGCCAGCAGCCCGACAGGAGTGAACACTGAAGCTTTCTTT.

The chain couples TRBV6-5 to TRBJ2-5; tentatively, D is TRBD1 (5 bases). The CDR3 runs to 14 residues. Germline lookup yields CDR1 MNHEY and CDR2 SVGAGI. Between the trimmed V and J ends, which lost 5 bases and 1 base, there was a span of 11 bases. The CDR3 is CASSVTASQETQYF. The CDR3 DNA is TGTGCCAGCAGTGTGACAGCTAGCCAAGAGACCCAGTACTTC.

The genes are TRBV5-6 and TRBJ2-7; D gene ambiguous. This CDR3 spans 14 amino acids. CDR1 SGHDT and CDR2 YYEEEE come from the germline V gene. Trimming took 3 bases from V and 3 from J, leaving 13 bases between them. The CDR3, as DNA: TGTGCCAGCAGCTCCCGGACCCCAATCTACGAGCAGTACTTC. Translated: CASSSRTPIYEQYF. Supplemented by reference TRBV5-6 and TRBJ2-7, the full variable domain reads DAGVTQSPTHLIKTRGQQVTLRCSPKSGHDTVSWYQQALGQGPQFIFQYYEEEERQRGNFPDRFSGHQFPNYSSELNVNALLLGDSALYLCASSSRTPIYEQYFGPGTRLTVT.

The rearrangement links TRBV7-2 to TRBJ2-1, with 14 bases aligning to TRBD2. The length of the CDR3 is 18 residues. J was trimmed by 0 bases and V by 6 bases; bases with no gene match: 7. CDR1 and CDR2 (germline): SGHTA, FQGNSA. The CDR3 DNA reads as TGTGCCAGCAGTTGGACTAGCGGGGGGAGGAGCTCCTACAATGAGCAGTTCTTC. Residues: CASSWTSGGRSSYNEQFF.

The V gene is TRBV28, the J gene TRBJ2-1; D ambiguous. The CDR3 is 13 residues long. V was trimmed by 8 bases and J by 5 bases, leaving 13 bases between them. The V gene's germline CDR1 is MDHEN and CDR2 SYDVKM. CDR3 sequence: CASHQGYNNEQFF. The CDR3 DNA is TGTGCCAGCCACCAAGGATATAACAATGAGCAGTTCTTC.

The J gene is TRBJ2-1, the V gene TRBV11-2; 9 bases map to TRBD2. Trimming removed 5 bases from V and 3 bases from J; junction bases left unmatched: 8. The CDR3 consists of 16 residues. Per germline, CDR1 SGHAT and CDR2 FQNNGV. CDR3: CASSPGGRGGYNEQFF. The CDR3 coding sequence is TGTGCCAGCAGCCCAGGCGGGCGGGGGGGCTACAATGAGCAGTTCTTC.

CDR3 nucleotide sequence: TGTGCCAGCAGCTTAGATCCCTTGGAGACCCAGTACTTC. This sequence encodes CASSLDPLETQYF. The chain employs TRBV7-9 and TRBJ2-5; no clear D. V was cut by 1 base and J by 5 bases, with 8 bases left in between. CDR1 is SEHNR and CDR2 is FQNEAQ in the germline V gene (reference sequence). The CDR3 has 13 amino acids.

This chain's CDR3 is CASRTYDGTGARGYTF. The CDR3, as DNA: TGTGCCAGCAGAACTTACGACGGGACAGGAGCTCGGGGCTACACCTTC. The chain employs TRBV27 and TRBJ1-2; 8 bases fit TRBD1. This CDR3 spans 16 amino acids. Germline-derived CDR1 and CDR2 are MNHEY and SMNVEV (reference sequence). The trim removed 6 bases at V and 8 bases at J, leaving 17 bases unmatched.

Written as DNA, the CDR3 is TGTGCCAGCTCACCGGCGGGCGCTGAAGCTTTCTTT. Protein: CASSPAGAEAFF. This chain connects TRBV18 to TRBJ1-1; D call uncertain. CDR3 length equals 12 residues. The V end was cut by 3 bases, the J end by 6 bases, with 8 bases between. CDR1 is KGHSH and CDR2 is LQKENI in the germline V gene.

The rearrangement uses TRBV7-2 and TRBJ2-7, with a possible D match to TRBD1 (5 bases). Germline V lookup: CDR1 SGHTA, CDR2 FQGNSA. The CDR3 sequence is 15 residues long. V was trimmed by 4 bases and J by 0 bases, leaving 13 bases between them. This chain's CDR3 is CASSSSTESSYEQYF. The CDR3, as DNA: TGTGCCAGCAGCTCATCGACAGAAAGCTCCTACGAGCAGTACTTC.

A few counts support this clone. The rearrangement uses TRBV2 and TRBJ2-7; D unresolved. The CDR3 extends over 13 amino acids. Trimming took 4 bases from V and 3 from J, leaving 10 bases between them. CDR1 is SNHLY and CDR2 is FYNNEI in the germline V gene. The CDR3 reads CASSGKGYYEQYF. In DNA form, the CDR3 reads TGTGCCAGCAGTGGTAAAGGCTACTACGAGCAGTACTTC. Full variable domain (remainder filled in from reference TRBV2 and TRBJ2-7): EPEVTQTPSHQVTQMGQEVILRCVPISNHLYFYWYRQILGQKVEFLVSFYNNEISEKSEIFDDQFSVERPDGSNFTLKIRSTKLEDSAMYFCASSGKGYYEQYFGPGTRLTVT.

The chain links TRBV28 to TRBJ1-4, with D perhaps matching TRBD1 (5 bases). V shed 4 bases and J shed 8 bases, with 11 bases lying between them. The CDR3 runs to 13 residues. Germline V CDR1 and CDR2: MDHEN, SYDVKM. CDR3 loop: CASSWGRPEKLFF. CDR3 sequence (DNA): TGTGCCAGCAGTTGGGGCAGGCCAGAAAAACTGTTTTTT.

V usage is TRBV7-2 and J usage is TRBJ1-5; D remains ambiguous. CDR3 length equals 14 residues. Trimming stripped 1 base from V and 3 bases from J, with 7 bases between. Germline CDR1 and CDR2: SGHTA and FQGNSA. In nucleotides, the CDR3 is TGTGCCAGCAGCTTAGTTTCCGCCAATCAGCCCCAGCATTTT. This encodes CASSLVSANQPQHF.

This chain uses TRBV5-1 with TRBJ2-5, with a weak D call TRBD1 (6 bases). The CDR3 loop spans 14 amino acids. With 4 bases removed from V and 0 bases from J, the gap between germline ends came to 10 bases. The germline gives CDR1 SGHRS, CDR2 YFSETQ. The CDR3 bases are TGCGCCAGCAGCCCCGGACAGTACCAAGAGACCCAGTACTTC. Protein sequence: CASSPGQYQETQYF.

This chain links TRBV6-1 with TRBJ1-1; TRBD1 matches at 9 bases. The J segment lost 2 bases and the V segment lost 6 bases, leaving 4 bases of the junction unmatched. The CDR3 totals 14 residues. The germline gives CDR1 MNHNS, CDR2 SASEGT. The CDR3 spells CASRRDRANTEAFF. The DNA for the CDR3 is TGTGCCAGCAGAAGGGACAGGGCCAACACTGAAGCTTTCTTT.